Following are 21 T cell receptor beta chains from one sample sequenced in a study of shared clonotypes between healthy human individuals. This table comes from immunoSEQ multiplex PCR, and its TCRdb copy is limited to in-frame clones, with some not included. The repertoire has hundreds of thousands of clones, about 78% of them found once; the top ten carry roughly 1.8%. The sequencing sample was made of memory CD4+ T cells sorted from blood. The subset here: CD45RA-negative fraction. The receptors shown here come from a woman in her twenties or thirties in good health.

The chain carries TRBV10-3 and TRBJ2-3; 8 positions match TRBD1. Germline trimming cut 2 bases from V and 2 bases from J; bases unmatched to any gene: 3. The length of the CDR3 is 15 residues. Germline CDR1 reads ENHRY; CDR2 reads SYGVKD. CDR3 nucleotides: TGTGCCATCAGTGAGGGGACAGGCCACACAGATACGCAGTATTTT. This codes for CAISEGTGHTDTQYF.

V and J are TRBV4-1 and TRBJ2-1; 8 bases are shared with TRBD1. The V and J ends lost 1 base and 3 bases, in that order; junction bases with no gene match: 5. Germline CDR1 and CDR2: MGHRA and YSYEKL. This CDR3 contains 16 residues. DNA for the CDR3: TGCGCCAGCAGCCAAGGAGGACAGGGCCTCTACAATGAGCAGTTCTTC. Translating it yields CASSQGGQGLYNEQFF.

This rearrangement joins TRBV28 to TRBJ1-2; D unresolved. Trimming shortened V by 0 bases and J by 4 bases, and 6 bases separated the two germline ends. Germline CDR1 and CDR2: MDHEN and SYDVKM. The CDR3 is made up of 13 amino acids. The CDR3 nucleotides are TGTGCCAGCAGTTTATGGGGATTCTATGGCTACACCTTC. It translates to CASSLWGFYGYTF.

As regards this clone: This clone may be a read error of a much larger clone one base away. This chain joins TRBV19 and TRBJ2-6; D unclear. Deletions cut 3 bases from V and 0 bases from J, with 0 bases between. Germline V gives CDR1 LNHDA, CDR2 SQIVND (reference sequence). The CDR3 spans 13 residues. DNA for the CDR3: TGTGCCAGTAGTATCTCTGGGGCCAACGTCCTGACTTTC. It yields the protein CASSISGANVLTF.

The V gene is TRBV18, the J gene TRBJ2-1, with 7 bases lining up with TRBD1. The V gene end was trimmed by 5 bases and the J gene end by 4 bases; junction bases not matched to a gene: 5. The CDR3 has 14 amino acids. Per germline, CDR1 KGHSH and CDR2 LQKENI. The DNA of the CDR3 is TGTGCCAGCTCATTTGACAGGGAGTACAATGAGCAGTTCTTC. Protein sequence: CASSFDREYNEQFF.

A word on this clone: The sample holds other DNA sequences that translate to the same CDR3. This chain uses TRBV28 with TRBJ1-1; D not certain. Germline CDR1 reads MDHEN; CDR2 reads SYDVKM. CDR3 length: 13 residues. V was clipped by 3 bases and J by 1 base, with 6 bases between them. CDR3 loop: CASSFRRNTEAFF. CDR3 DNA sequence: TGTGCCAGCAGTTTTCGGCGGAACACTGAAGCTTTCTTT.

The chain is built from TRBV9 and TRBJ1-1, with D perhaps TRBD1 (5 bases). In germline, CDR1 is SGDLS, CDR2 YYNGEE. The ends were cut back, 1 base at V and 1 base at J, with 11 bases in the middle. CDR3 size: 15 residues. DNA for the CDR3: TGTGCCAGCAGCGTACGTGGGGGGACGAACACTGAAGCTTTCTTT. Translated: CASSVRGGTNTEAFF.

This clone is categorized as medium-sized. The V gene is TRBV6-1, the J gene TRBJ2-7; TRBD2 aligns across 16 bases. V shed 1 base, J shed 7 bases, and the junction held 10 bases outside the gene matches. The CDR3 sequence is 18 residues long. Germline values: CDR1 MNHNS, CDR2 SASEGT. In DNA form, the CDR3 reads TGTGCCAGCAGTGAAGTAACGGGACTAGCGGGAGGGCTTAGGGAGCAGTACTTC. This codes for CASSEVTGLAGGLREQYF.

This clone was seen more than once but under ten times. This rearrangement joins TRBV27 to TRBJ2-7; no definite D call. V dropped 1 base and J dropped 0 bases, with 13 bases sitting between them. The CDR3 is 16 amino acids. Germline V gene sequence: CDR1 MNHEY, CDR2 SMNVEV (reference sequence). CDR3 DNA sequence: TGTGCCAGCAGTTTATATGGGTACTCGAGCTCCTACGAGCAGTACTTC. Residues: CASSLYGYSSSYEQYF.

The chain carries TRBV9 and TRBJ2-1; 13 bases align to TRBD2. Germline CDR1 reads SGDLS; CDR2 reads YYNGEE. This CDR3 is built from 20 residues. V gave up 0 bases and J gave up 0 bases; unmatched junction bases: 9. The CDR3 sequence is CASSVGLGLAGLGSYNEQFF. DNA for the CDR3: TGTGCCAGCAGCGTAGGTTTGGGACTAGCGGGATTGGGCTCCTACAATGAGCAGTTCTTC.

The sample holds a few counts of this clone. The DNA of the CDR3 is TGTGCCAGCAGCTGGGGACGCTTCGGGCAAGAGACCCAGTACTTC. Translation: CASSWGRFGQETQYF. The rearrangement links TRBV7-9 to TRBJ2-5; possibly TRBD1 or TRBD2 for D (5 bases each). V lost 4 bases, J lost 2 bases, and 14 bases lay in between. The CDR3 is 15 amino acids. Looked up from germline, CDR1 is SEHNR and CDR2 is FQNEAQ (reference sequence).

The J gene is TRBJ2-5, the V gene TRBV7-9; D may correspond to TRBD1 or TRBD2 (5 bases each). Trimming shortened V by 7 bases and J by 2 bases, and 23 bases separated the two germline ends. The CDR3 has 17 residues. CDR1 is SEHNR, CDR2 FQNEAQ, per germline (reference sequence). The CDR3 reads CASTRTTGIRGQETQYF. The CDR3 DNA reads as TGTGCCAGCACCCGAACTACGGGGATTAGGGGTCAAGAGACCCAGTACTTC.

This clone was counted between two and nine times. The gene calls are TRBV18 and TRBJ2-3; TRBD2 agrees at 7 bases. V was clipped by 2 bases and J by 6 bases; unmatched bases: 5. Germline loops: CDR1 KGHSH, CDR2 LQKENI. The CDR3 covers 14 residues. CDR3 residues: CASSPALAADTQYF. The CDR3 DNA sequence: TGTGCCAGCTCACCAGCGCTAGCGGCTGATACGCAGTATTTT. The entire variable domain, with the rest obtained from reference TRBV18 and TRBJ2-3, is as follows: NAGVMQNPRHLVRRRGQEARLRCSPMKGHSHVYWYRQLPEEGLKFMVYLQKENIIDESGMPKERFSAEFPKEGPSILRIQQVVRGDSAAYFCASSPALAADTQYFGPGTRLTVL.

This chain connects TRBV11-2 to TRBJ2-7; no firm D call. There are 14 residues in the CDR3. Trimming took off 1 base at V and 0 bases at J, with 7 bases between the two ends. Germline V lookup: CDR1 SGHAT, CDR2 FQNNGV. CDR3 DNA sequence: TGTGCCAGCAGCTTAGCCGTCGACTCCTACGAGCAGTACTTC. Translated, it gives CASSLAVDSYEQYF.

The J gene is TRBJ1-5, the V gene TRBV6-1; D possibly corresponds to TRBD1 (5 bases). The CDR3 has 12 residues. V dropped 6 bases and J dropped 3 bases, with 6 bases sitting between them. Germline loops: CDR1 MNHNS, CDR2 SASEGT. The CDR3 DNA is TGTGCCAGCAGACAGGCCAATCAGCCCCAGCATTTT. It translates to CASRQANQPQHF.

V is TRBV23-1 and J is TRBJ1-5; D remains unclear. TRBV23-1 is sorted into the ORF group, with uncertain function. The CDR3 runs 17 residues. Trimming stripped 1 base from V and 0 bases from J, with 13 bases between. This chain's CDR3 is CASSQWVGGISNQPQHF. CDR3 DNA: TGCGCCAGCAGTCAATGGGTGGGCGGCATTAGCAATCAGCCCCAGCATTTT.

This clone was observed a few times. The rearrangement links TRBV6-6 to TRBJ2-3, with TRBD2 matching 8 bases. The ends lost 3 bases at V and 1 base at J; junction bases unmatched: 6. Germline CDR1 MNHNY, CDR2 SVGAGI (reference sequence). The CDR3 extends over 16 amino acids. As DNA, the CDR3 is TGTGCCAGCAGTTATCGGGCAGCGGGAGGCACAGATACGCAGTATTTT. This gives the protein CASSYRAAGGTDTQYF.

The chain uses TRBV27 and TRBJ1-2, with 9 bases that match TRBD1. Germline lookup yields CDR1 MNHEY and CDR2 SMNVEV (reference sequence). J gave up 6 bases and V 3 bases, and 8 bases lay outside the gene matches. The CDR3 is 15 amino acids. CDR3 bases: TGTGCCAGCAGTTTCGGGCTGACAGGGGGTAATGGCTACACCTTC. Translated, it gives CASSFGLTGGNGYTF.

Of note for this clone: Within the sample, other DNA sequences also encode this same CDR3. This sequence joins TRBV7-9 and TRBJ2-2; D is ambiguous. V was shortened by 1 base and J by 1 base, with 4 bases between the two germline ends. The CDR3 is 14 amino acids. Per the germline V gene, CDR1 is SEHNR and CDR2 is FQNEAQ (reference sequence). The CDR3 is CASSLGQNTGELFF. The CDR3, as DNA: TGTGCCAGCAGCTTAGGCCAGAACACCGGGGAGCTGTTTTTT.

Details on this clone: The sample has other DNA sequences that encode this CDR3 too. In nucleotides, the CDR3 is TGTGCCAGCAGCTTACAGGGGTCCTACGAGCAGTACTTC. This encodes CASSLQGSYEQYF. The chain joins TRBV5-4 to TRBJ2-5, with 7 bases aligning to TRBD1. The J call is doubtful: the DNA matches TRBJ2-7 better. The CDR3 is 13 amino acids. Germline lookup yields CDR1 SGHNT and CDR2 YYREEE (reference sequence).

CDR3: CASSLYEGSGGNEQFF. CDR3 coding DNA: TGTGCCAGCAGCTTATACGAGGGTTCGGGTGGGAATGAGCAGTTCTTC. The rearrangement links TRBV11-2 to TRBJ2-1; a possible D gene is TRBD2 (5 bases). The germline V gene has CDR1 SGHAT and CDR2 FQNNGV. The CDR3 length is 16 residues. Trimming cost V 2 bases and J 7 bases, with 18 bases left between them.